One and the same sample provided the 15 T cell receptor beta chains below, sequenced in a study of T cell responses to AZD1222 COVID-19 vaccine. Libraries were prepared by immunoSEQ multiplex PCR; TCRdb keeps only in-frame clonotypes and omits some of them. The sample shows roughly 130,000 clones, approximately 92% of them seen only once. The source material was peripheral blood, sampled on day 0 of AZD1222 vaccination. The receptors stem from an adult in good health.

This sequence joins TRBV9 and TRBJ1-1; maybe TRBD1 (5 bases). This CDR3 spans 16 amino acids. V was cut by 0 bases and J by 3 bases, with 15 bases left in between. CDR1 SGDLS and CDR2 YYNGEE come from the germline V gene. The CDR3 nucleotides read TGTGCCAGCAGCGTAGCTATAGGGGCCCTCGACACTGAAGCTTTCTTT. Amino acids: CASSVAIGALDTEAFF.

CDR3 region: CATSPGGQGFETQYF. CDR3 bases: TGTGCCACCAGCCCCGGGGGACAGGGTTTTGAGACCCAGTACTTC. V is TRBV24-1 and J is TRBJ2-5; 9 nucleotides line up with TRBD1. The CDR3 consists of 15 residues. The V and J ends lost 7 bases and 5 bases, in that order; junction bases with no gene match: 10. Looked up from germline, CDR1 is KGHDR and CDR2 is SFDVKD.

J is TRBJ1-2 and V is TRBV7-8; the D is unclear. Germline loops: CDR1 SGHVS, CDR2 FQNEAQ. This CDR3 contains 14 residues. Trimming removed 1 base from V and 8 bases from J, with 14 bases in between. CDR3 sequence reads: CASSLGGRGHGYTF. In DNA, the CDR3 is TGTGCCAGCAGCTTAGGAGGTCGGGGTCACGGCTACACCTTC. Full variable domain (outside the CDR3, taken from reference TRBV7-8 and TRBJ1-2): GAGVSQSPRYKVAKRGQDVALRCDPISGHVSLFWYQQALGQGPEFLTYFQNEAQLDKSGLPSDRFFAERPEGSVSTLKIQRTQQEDSAVYLCASSLGGRGHGYTFGSGTRLTVV.

V gene TRBV4-1 combines with J gene TRBJ1-2; D gene unclear. Trimming shortened V by 5 bases and J by 14 bases, and 18 bases separated the two germline ends. CDR1 and CDR2 from the germline V gene are MGHRA and YSYEKL. CDR3 size: 12 residues. CDR3 in DNA: TGCGCCAGCAGCGCCTACGTGAGCGGGTTAACCTTC. Amino acid sequence: CASSAYVSGLTF.

The V call is TRBV15, the J call TRBJ2-5; 7 bases line up with TRBD1. Looked up from germline, CDR1 is LNHNV and CDR2 is YYDKDF (reference sequence). V was pared by 0 bases and J by 3 bases, with 4 bases of the junction left unmatched. CDR3 length: 15 residues. Written as DNA, the CDR3 is TGTGCCACCAGCAGAGATTATGGACAGGAAGAGACCCAGTACTTC. This gives the protein CATSRDYGQEETQYF.

The gene calls are TRBV25-1 and TRBJ2-1, with 8 nucleotides matching TRBD1. The CDR3 contains 16 residues. V shed 4 bases and J 4 bases; nucleotides not matched to a gene: 9. Germline V lookup: CDR1 MGHDK, CDR2 SYGVNS. The CDR3 sequence: CASSAYRTGKYNEQFF. The DNA of the CDR3 is TGTGCCAGCAGTGCATATCGGACAGGGAAATACAATGAGCAGTTCTTC.

The chain carries TRBV24-1 and TRBJ2-3; 11 positions match TRBD2. The germline V gene encodes CDR1 KGHDR and CDR2 SFDVKD. CDR3 length: 18 amino acids. The trim removed 3 bases at V and 2 bases at J, leaving 9 bases unmatched. The CDR3 loop is CATSDRSSGRTITDTQYF. As DNA, the CDR3 is TGTGCCACCAGTGATCGGTCTAGCGGGAGGACGATCACAGATACGCAGTATTTT.

This clone showed up just a few times. This chain connects TRBV6-5 to TRBJ2-1; 8 bases align to TRBD2. This CDR3 comprises 15 residues. CDR1 is MNHEY, CDR2 SVGAGI, per germline. The ends lost 6 bases at V and 5 bases at J; junction bases unmatched: 9. The CDR3 DNA is TGTGCCAGCAGCCCCCGGGGCGGGAGGAACAATGAGCAGTTCTTC. Protein product: CASSPRGGRNNEQFF.

CDR3 sequence: CASSSDRSSGNTIYF. CDR3 coding DNA: TGTGCCAGCAGCTCTGACAGATCCTCTGGAAACACCATATATTTT. J is TRBJ1-3 and V is TRBV3-1 (or the pseudogene TRBV3-2), with D possibly matching TRBD1 (5 bases). This CDR3 spans 15 amino acids. Germline V gives CDR1 LGHDT, CDR2 YNNKEL (reference sequence). The ends were cut back, 5 bases at V and 0 bases at J, with 11 bases in the middle.

The chain combines TRBV29-1 with TRBJ2-7; D is possibly TRBD1 (6 bases). The CDR3 totals 15 residues. Germline-derived CDR1 and CDR2 are SQVTM and ANQGSEA. Deletions cut 4 bases from V and 7 bases from J, with 23 bases between. This chain's CDR3 is CSVGGQGWGSLEQYF. CDR3 DNA sequence: TGCAGCGTTGGGGGCCAGGGGTGGGGTTCTTTGGAGCAGTACTTC.

V gene TRBV7-2 combines with J gene TRBJ1-2; D call uncertain. Trimming took off 1 base at V and 3 bases at J, with 12 bases between the two ends. This CDR3 spans 15 amino acids. Per germline, CDR1 SGHTA and CDR2 FQGNSA. CDR3 in DNA: TGTGCCAGCAGCTTAGAGAGCAGCACAGACTATGGCTACACCTTC. Translated, it gives CASSLESSTDYGYTF.

As for this clone: This CDR3 is also generated by other DNA sequences in the sample. The V gene is TRBV5-1, the J gene TRBJ2-7; D ambiguous. Trimming left V 4 bases short and J 0 bases short, with 2 bases between. Germline CDR1 is SGHRS and CDR2 is YFSETQ. This CDR3 region has 11 residues. CDR3 nucleotides: TGCGCCAGCAGCGGCTCCTACGAGCAGTACTTC. Translating gives CASSGSYEQYF.

The V call is TRBV7-2, the J call TRBJ2-7; the match to TRBD2 covers 14 bases. Germline CDR1 is SGHTA and CDR2 is FQGNSA. Germline trimming cut 7 bases from V and 5 bases from J; bases unmatched to any gene: 7. CDR3 size: 15 residues. CDR3 sequence reads: CASTQTSGRAHEQYF. The CDR3 DNA follows: TGTGCCAGCACCCAGACTAGCGGGAGGGCCCACGAGCAGTACTTC.

V is TRBV5-3 and J is TRBJ2-2, with 10 bases identical to TRBD1. TRBV5-3 is flagged as an ORF with uncertain function. V dropped 10 bases and J dropped 0; count of bases not matched to a gene: 15. The CDR3 sequence is 18 residues long. This chain's CDR3 is CARLGGQGYVSNTGELFF. CDR3 DNA sequence: TGTGCCCGACTTGGGGGACAGGGGTACGTATCGAACACCGGGGAGCTGTTTTTT.

The chain carries TRBV5-1 and TRBJ2-7, with D maybe TRBD2 (6 bases). The CDR3 is 13 residues long. The V end lost 6 bases, the J end lost 2 bases, and 12 bases lay between the germline ends. Germline lookup yields CDR1 SGHRS and CDR2 YFSETQ. The CDR3 DNA sequence: TGCGCCAGCATGGAGGGCAGCGCCTACGAGCAGTACTTC. Protein product: CASMEGSAYEQYF.